The entry below gives a single T cell receptor (beta chain) sequence along with its context. As yet, its antigen is unknown. These data originate in a study of CXCR3-negative and CXCR3-positive naive CD8 T cells. Points from the study as a whole: Similar TRBV-TRBJ usage characterized naive CXCR3-negative and CXCR3-positive cells; memory cells differed.

The CDR3 contains 15 residues. The germline gives CDR1 SGHTA, CDR2 FQGTGA. cDNA libraries for TRB were generated by 5' RACE incorporating UMI labels. With the 5' RACE reads reprocessed, TCRdb shows one record per CDR3 protein and no DNA. Listed are about 92,000 distinct CDR3 sequences; around 1.5% falls within the top ten. The receptor comes from a human donor in good health. Some clones in this sample may be carry-over from other donors' samples. Source material: naive CXCR3- CD8+ T cells from blood. The subset denotes: CD45RO-CCR7+CD27+CD95- naive CD8+ T cells lacking CXCR3 (TNR3-). The J gene is TRBJ2-3, the V gene TRBV7-3; TCRdb's D call, TRBD2, is unchecked because there is no DNA. The CDR3 region is CASSLRTNLGDTQYF. The full variable domain, its missing parts supplied by reference TRBV7-3 and TRBJ2-3, is GAGVSQTPSNKVTEKGKYVELRCDPISGHTALYWYRQSLGQGPEFLIYFQGTGAADDSGLPNDRFFAVRPEGSVSTLKIQRTERGDSAVYLCASSLRTNLGDTQYFGPGTRLTVL.